The TCR beta chain described here comes from a study of T cells in Graves' hyperthyroidism and ophthalmopathy. About the study: Blood from the periphery was taken at initial diagnosis, before any treatment. Points from the study as a whole: The majority of expanded thyroid clonotypes above 0.001 also appeared in blood. Through a model of 13 V-J features, ophthalmopathy was separated from stable hyperthyroidism.

Those patients with uncontrolled infection, other autoimmune disease, pregnancy or lactation were excluded. In this sample, this clonotype turned up a few times. The antigen remains unidentified. TCR beta CDR3 regions were amplified from RNA. TCR CDR3 regions were first amplified by RT-PCR with HTBI primers. TCRdb passed the multiplex PCR reads through MiXCR, listing each CDR3 protein once. The sample records about 500,000 distinct CDR3 sequences, around 16% being singletons. Sequences were obtained from blood. The clonotype was recovered from a woman aged 30 to 39 with Graves' ophthalmopathy.

The CDR3 coding sequence is TGTGCCAGCACCCGACTCACTAGCGGGACGGGAGATACGCAGTATTTT. Residues: CASTRLTSGTGDTQYF. The chain carries TRBV12-3 or TRBV12-4 and TRBJ2-3, with 10 bases fitting TRBD2. The CDR3 consists of 16 residues. V gave up 7 bases and J gave up 5 bases; unmatched junction bases: 12.